This T cell receptor (beta chain) stems from a study of blood T cell repertoires in COVID-19 (TCRdb year 2020). The study in broad terms: Samples from collaborators originated in the United States, Italy and Spain and spanned both the acute and convalescent phases of COVID-19. A de-identified subject ID, COVID-19 status, age in years and sex were almost always included in the sample metadata. Where available, HLA class I and class II types were obtained from metadata supplied by the sample provider rather than from assay-based typing. The samples were drawn from the first 160 participants of the ongoing ImmuneRACE study and from 950 to 1,500 subjects provided by 6 global collaborators. The dataset comprised deeply sampled blood TCRbeta repertoires from subjects exposed to, actively infected with, or recovered from COVID-19. The prospective study material was composed of cDNA or gDNA derived from T cells, B-cell-depleted T cells, or PBMCs. The repertoires were released in a freely available public database intended as a resource for research on the immune response to SARS-CoV-2. Points the paper makes about the study in general: How much clinical and demographic metadata was included differed by source and by participant, and the metadata was provided uncurated.

TCRbeta CDR3 regions were amplified from genomic DNA by means of the immunoSEQ Assay, a bias-controlled multiplex PCR. Per the original workflow: Nucleated cell counts per sample were estimated from amplification of reference gene primers within the assay. To quantify the absolute abundance of each unique TCRbeta CDR3 rearrangement, sequence reads were collapsed and filtered. Productive Simpson clonality was computed per sample as the square root of Simpson's diversity index over productive rearrangements. In TCRdb, the immuneACCESS table is reduced to in-frame sequences with V and J assigned. These tables do not hold every clone; where another copy was compared, an unresolved V gene accounts for under half, and the others remain unexplained. For V, J and clone size, that table is used; D and trimming come from the DNA. The sample records approximately 66,000 clones, roughly 86% of which are singletons. The ten largest account for roughly 7% of the sample.

With respect to this clone: What this receptor recognizes is not known. No base qualities exist here, and no much larger clone lies one base off it.

CDR1 and CDR2, per the germline V gene (reference sequence), are WNHNN and SYGVQD. Its CDR3 holds 13 amino acids, cysteine through phenylalanine. CDR3 DNA is the only sequence kept; it has 39 bases, read in frame from the first base. Cut back by 4 bases and 0 bases, the V and J ends lie 6 bases apart. Collaborating institutions collected whole blood in K2EDTA tubes following their own protocols. For TCRbeta analysis, collaborator samples were shipped as frozen whole blood, as isolated PBMCs, or as DNA extracted from either sample type. The receptor comes from a man in his fifties or sixties with acute or convalescent COVID-19. The receptor chain draws on TRBV10-1 and TRBJ1-1; the D gene cannot be resolved reliably. The material sequenced was peripheral blood. The nucleotide sequence reads TGCGCCAGCAGTGCCCAGTTGAACACTGAAGCTTTCTTT. Its protein reads: CASSAQLNTEAFF.